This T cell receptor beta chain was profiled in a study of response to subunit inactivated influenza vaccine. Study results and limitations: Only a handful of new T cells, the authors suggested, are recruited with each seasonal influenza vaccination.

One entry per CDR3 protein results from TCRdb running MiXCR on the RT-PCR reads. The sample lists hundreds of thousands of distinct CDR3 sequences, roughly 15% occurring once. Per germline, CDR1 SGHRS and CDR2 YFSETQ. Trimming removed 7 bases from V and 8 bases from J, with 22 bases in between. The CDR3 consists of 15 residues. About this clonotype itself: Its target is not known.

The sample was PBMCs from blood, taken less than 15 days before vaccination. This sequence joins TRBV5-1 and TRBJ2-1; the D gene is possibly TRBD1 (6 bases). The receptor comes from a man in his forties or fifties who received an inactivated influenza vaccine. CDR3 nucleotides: TGCGCCAGCGGCCTCAGGGGAGTTCAGCCTGATGAGCAGTTCTTC. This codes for CASGLRGVQPDEQFF.